Described below is a single T cell receptor beta chain sequence and its context. In the original workflow: Cell counts per sample came from amplifying reference gene primers. Data came from immunoSEQ multiplex PCR; TCRdb stores just in-frame clones and leaves some out. Clonal size and the V and J genes are those of that table, whereas D and trimming came from the DNA. The table includes about 140,000 clones, less than 90% detected once. The sample is drawn from a study of blood T cell repertoires in COVID-19. Whole-study context: T cells, B-cell-depleted T cells, or PBMCs provided the cDNA or gDNA that served as material.

V gave up 5 bases and J gave up 8 bases; unmatched junction bases: 7. CDR1 LGHDT and CDR2 YNNKEL come from the germline V gene (reference sequence). The CDR3 has 15 amino acids. A Seattle source enrolled patients during active infection and followed them longitudinally. The chain couples TRBV3-1 (or the pseudogene TRBV3-2) to TRBJ1-6, with 9 bases aligning to TRBD1. The material sequenced was peripheral blood. The TCR originated in a man aged 25-40 years with COVID-19, enrolled during active disease. In DNA, the CDR3 is TGTGCCAGCAGCGCACAGGGGGCTTCTGATTCACCCCTCCACTTT. Translated, it gives CASSAQGASDSPLHF.